The rows below give T cell receptor beta chains drawn from one sample of a study of regulatory T cells in long-lasting Graves disease. TCRdb itself ran the multiplex PCR reads through MiXCR, one entry per CDR3 protein. This sample has roughly 500,000 distinct CDR3 sequences; roughly 14% occur once, and the top ten carry 8.5% to 10%. This sample also belongs to another study, concerning T cells in Graves' hyperthyroidism and ophthalmopathy.

This specimen was peripheral blood mononuclear cells (PBMCs), taken at new diagnosis, from a patient treated with antithyroid drugs. Every receptor here comes from a man aged 25-40 years with Graves disease. The CDR3 runs from the conserved cysteine through the conserved F or W. A D gene is named only where the DNA matches it firmly. Expanded clones get a size class; other rows say once, few or many, or leave the size out.

J gene,D gene,clone size,V gene,CDR3 DNA,CDR3 protein
TRBJ2-7,-,many,TRBV6-1,TGTGCCAGCAACGAGGCTACCAACTACGAGCAGTACTTC,CASNEATNYEQYF
TRBJ1-4,-,-,TRBV5-1,TGCGCCAGCAGTTTACAGGCGCGGGAAAAACTGTTTTTT,CASSLQAREKLFF
TRBJ2-5,-,many,TRBV24-1,TGTGCCACCAGTGATCCAAGGGTTAAGGAGACCCAGTACTTC,CATSDPRVKETQYF
TRBJ1-3,-,-,TRBV29-1,TGCAGCGTTCCGTTAGGGACCTCGGGAAACACCATATATTTT,CSVPLGTSGNTIYF
TRBJ1-5,-,many,TRBV19,TGTGCCAGTAGTATAGATGGAAGTTATAGCAATCAGCCCCAGCATTTT,CASSIDGSYSNQPQHF
TRBJ2-1,-,few,TRBV5-6,TGTGCCAGCAGCTTTCGGGAAAGGGTCCAGAATGAGCAGTTCTTC,CASSFRERVQNEQFF
TRBJ1-5,TRBD1,-,TRBV27,TGTGCCAGCAGACGGACAGGGGGTTATAGCAATCAGCCCCAGCATTTT,CASRRTGGYSNQPQHF
TRBJ2-3,-,many,TRBV5-1,TGCGCCAGCAGCTTGGGGGAGACCACAGATACGCAGTATTTT,CASSLGETTDTQYF
TRBJ2-7,TRBD1,many,TRBV5-1,TGCGCCAGCAGCCTCAGGGGGCGATGGGAGCAGTACTTC,CASSLRGRWEQYF
TRBJ2-3,-,few,TRBV3-1,TGTGCCAGCAGCCAAGATTGGCGGACTAGCACAGATACGCAGTATTTT,CASSQDWRTSTDTQYF
TRBJ1-2,TRBD1,-,TRBV29-1,TGCAGCGTCCCCTCACATTCACAGGGGGCGCAGAACTATGGCTACACCTTC,CSVPSHSQGAQNYGYTF
TRBJ1-1,TRBD1,few,TRBV11-2,TGTGCCAGCACCCTTTTCGGGACAGGCATCAACACTGAAGCTTTCTTT,CASTLFGTGINTEAFF
TRBJ1-4,-,few,TRBV19,TGTGCCAGTAGTGAAGACGGAACAGGTGCAACTAATGAAAAACTGTTTTTT,CASSEDGTGATNEKLFF
TRBJ2-7,-,few,TRBV7-9,TGTGCCAGCAGCTTACTACAGGGTACCAGCGAGCAGTACTTC,CASSLLQGTSEQYF
TRBJ1-6,-,few,TRBV3-1,TGTGCCAGCAGCCAAGATCTGGGACAACCCCTCCACTTT,CASSQDLGQPLHF
TRBJ1-5,-,many,TRBV19,TGTGCCAGTAAGCCCGTTGGGATTTTTAGCAATCAGCCCCAGCATTTT,CASKPVGIFSNQPQHF
TRBJ2-1,TRBD2,many,TRBV7-2,TGTGCCAGCAGCTCCGGTAGTAGCGGGAGAAGCGGGGAGCAGTTCTTC,CASSSGSSGRSGEQFF
TRBJ2-7,-,few,TRBV19,TGTGCCAGTAGTTTAGCGGTCTGGTCAGGCGAGCAGTACTTC,CASSLAVWSGEQYF
TRBJ1-3,-,few,TRBV5-1,TGCGCCAGCAGCTTTCAGGGCTCTGGAAACACCATATATTTT,CASSFQGSGNTIYF
TRBJ1-2,-,many,TRBV2,TGTGCCAGCGGAAACCCCGAGGGCTATGGCTACACCTTC,CASGNPEGYGYTF
TRBJ2-5,-,many,TRBV6-9,TGTGCCAGCAGTTACTCTGACCCCCAAGAGACCCAGTACTTC,CASSYSDPQETQYF
TRBJ2-7,-,many,TRBV7-9,TGTGCCAGCAGCCCCCAAGGTGGAAACTACGAGCAGTACTTC,CASSPQGGNYEQYF
TRBJ2-2,-,many,TRBV7-2,TGTGCCAGCAGCTTAGATGGCCAGACCAACACCGGGGAGCTGTTTTTT,CASSLDGQTNTGELFF
TRBJ1-1,-,many,TRBV5-1,TGCGCCAGCGCCCCTGAGGGGCGGACTGAAGCTTTCTTT,CASAPEGRTEAFF
TRBJ1-1,-,many,TRBV18,TGTGCCAGCTCACCGCGCTGGGGGTTGGGCACTGAAGCTTTCTTT,CASSPRWGLGTEAFF
TRBJ1-1,TRBD1,-,TRBV29-1,TGCAGCTGGGGGGGACAGGGAAACACTGAAGCTTTCTTT,CSWGGQGNTEAFF
TRBJ2-3,-,few,TRBV30,TGTGCCTGGAGGTTCCCTTCGCGGGGCACAGATACGCAGTATTTT,CAWRFPSRGTDTQYF
TRBJ1-6,TRBD1,many,TRBV20-1,TGCAGTGCTGAGGACAGGGGCAATTCACCCCTCCACTTT,CSAEDRGNSPLHF
TRBJ1-1,-,many,TRBV20-1,TGCAGTGCTAGTAGGGTTTCCAGATTGAACACTGAAGCTTTCTTT,CSASRVSRLNTEAFF
TRBJ1-2,-,-,TRBV4-1,TGCGCCAGCAGCCAAGATAGGGTCCGGGAGGGGTATGGCTACACCTTC,CASSQDRVREGYGYTF
TRBJ2-1,-,many,TRBV9,TGTGCCAGCAGTACCGACTCGACGTGGGACAATGAGCAGTTCTTC,CASSTDSTWDNEQFF
TRBJ1-2,TRBD1,many,TRBV5-1,TGCGCCAGCAGCTCGACAGGGATCTATGGCTACACCTTC,CASSSTGIYGYTF
TRBJ2-2,-,many,TRBV20-1,TGCAGTGCTAGTAATAGGGGACGTGCCGGGGAGCTGTTTTTT,CSASNRGRAGELFF
TRBJ2-2,-,few,TRBV9,TGTGCCAGCAGCTCCCCGACTGCCCCCGCTAGGAACACCGGGGAGCTGTTTTTT,CASSSPTAPARNTGELFF
TRBJ1-1,TRBD1,few,TRBV19,TGTGCCAGTAGTCGACAGACGACAGGGGACACTGAAGCTTTCTTT,CASSRQTTGDTEAFF
TRBJ2-1,TRBD1,many,TRBV18,TGTGCCAGCAGATCAACAGGGGTTGAGCAGTTCTTC,CASRSTGVEQFF
TRBJ1-5,-,few,TRBV7-3,TGTGCCAGCATCCTACACCCGGGACCGAACTTCAATCAGCCCCAGCATTTT,CASILHPGPNFNQPQHF
TRBJ2-7,-,few,TRBV20-1,TGCAGTGCTAGAGATCCCCGTACCGGGACAAAGACCTACGAGCAGTACTTC,CSARDPRTGTKTYEQYF
TRBJ1-2,-,few,TRBV2,TGTGCCGGTCGGACAGAATCTATGTCTGGCTACACCTTC,CAGRTESMSGYTF
TRBJ1-4,-,many,TRBV29-1,TGCAGCGTTGTTGGAGGGGCGGAAAAACTGTTTTTT,CSVVGGAEKLFF
TRBJ1-6,-,-,TRBV19,TGTGCCAGTAGTATCAGACGATCACCCCTCCACTTT,CASSIRRSPLHF
TRBJ2-1,TRBD1,-,TRBV5-5,TGTGCCAGCAGCTTAGGTTTATTGGGACAGGGGGTGAGGGTTAAGCAGTTCTTC,CASSLGLLGQGVRVKQFF
TRBJ2-6,-,few,TRBV5-1,TGCGCCAGCAGCTTGGCGCAGCTCTCTGGGGCCAACGTCCTGACTTTC,CASSLAQLSGANVLTF
TRBJ2-3,-,-,TRBV10-2,TGCACCAGCAGTGAGCCGGGATCCGGGAATACGCAGTATTTT,CTSSEPGSGNTQYF
TRBJ2-7,TRBD1,many,TRBV6-9,TGTGCCAGCAGTTACGACAGGGCTTTAAGTTACGAGCAGTACTTC,CASSYDRALSYEQYF
TRBJ2-7,TRBD1,many,TRBV20-1,TGCAGTGCTAGAGATCCCTCCGGACAGGGGAACTACGAGCAGTACTTC,CSARDPSGQGNYEQYF
TRBJ1-3,-,-,TRBV20-1,TGCAGTGCTAGAGCTAACAGGGCCCGTGGAAACACCATATATTTT,CSARANRARGNTIYF
TRBJ2-1,-,many,TRBV2,TGTGCCAGCAGTGGGGGGTTGGGCGGACAGCAGTTCTTC,CASSGGLGGQQFF
TRBJ2-1,-,few,TRBV4-2,TGTGCCAGCAGCCAAGTCGGCGGAGGAGACTACAATGAGCAGTTCTTC,CASSQVGGGDYNEQFF
TRBJ2-7,-,-,TRBV29-1,TGCAGCGGATTCGGATACGGACCCAATTTAATCTACGAGCAGTACTTC,CSGFGYGPNLIYEQYF
TRBJ1-3,-,many,TRBV6-1,TGTGCCAGCAGTGAAAATTGGGGTGGGGCGCAGCTTGGAAACACCATATATTTT,CASSENWGGAQLGNTIYF
TRBJ2-2,-,few,TRBV12-3/TRBV12-4,TGTGCCAGCAGTCCCAGGGGGGGGGAGACCGGGGAGCTGTTTTTT,CASSPRGGETGELFF
TRBJ2-7,-,few,TRBV7-9,TGTGCCAGCAGCCCGACGAAAGGGTGGGAGGCCTACGAGCAGTACTTC,CASSPTKGWEAYEQYF
TRBJ2-2,TRBD2,-,TRBV12-3/TRBV12-4,TGTGCCAACACCCCGGGTTCTAGCGGGAGGTATTCCGGGGAGCTGTTTTTT,CANTPGSSGRYSGELFF
TRBJ2-6,-,-,TRBV7-9,TGTGCCAGCAGCTTCAGACAGGACCTAAACTCTGGGGCCAACGTCCTGACTTTC,CASSFRQDLNSGANVLTF
TRBJ2-7,TRBD2,many,TRBV7-8,TGTGCCAGCTCAGGGAGGGTAGCGGGGGAGCAGTACTTC,CASSGRVAGEQYF
TRBJ2-7,TRBD2,few,TRBV10-3,TGTGCCATCAGTGGGCCCGAGCCAGGGCTAGCGGGAGTGTTGCATCGCAACGAGCAGTACTTC,CAISGPEPGLAGVLHRNEQYF